A single sample gave rise to the 23 T cell receptor beta chains below, sequenced in a study of shared clonotypes between healthy human individuals. Clones were sequenced by immunoSEQ multiplex PCR, and TCRdb holds only the in-frame ones, with some missing. The sample contains around 2.1 million clones, more than 90% of which appear only once. The sequencing input was naive CD4+ T cells sorted from blood. Subset defined: CD45RA+ positively selected. These receptors were taken from a man aged 18 to 29 in good health.

The chain carries TRBV30 and TRBJ2-3; 8 positions agree with TRBD1. Looked up from germline, CDR1 is GTSNPN and CDR2 is SVGIG (reference sequence). Trimming took 3 bases from V and 1 from J; bases not matched to a gene: 6. The CDR3 totals 15 residues. This CDR3 reads CAWRKTGDRTDTQYF. The DNA for the CDR3 is TGTGCCTGGAGGAAGACAGGGGACCGCACAGATACGCAGTATTTT.

The V gene is TRBV7-6, the J gene TRBJ1-1; D is possibly TRBD1 (6 bases). The ends were cut back, 6 bases at V and 1 base at J, with 15 bases in the middle. The germline V gene has CDR1 SGHVS and CDR2 FNYEAQ. The CDR3 totals 15 residues. CDR3 nucleotide sequence: TGTGCCAGCAGTTTTGACAGGATTGGGAACACTGAAGCTTTCTTT. Its protein is CASSFDRIGNTEAFF.

The V gene is TRBV6-5, the J gene TRBJ2-7, with a weak D call TRBD2 (6 bases). Per the germline V gene, CDR1 is MNHEY and CDR2 is SVGAGI. With 5 bases removed from V and 5 bases from J, the gap between germline ends came to 16 bases. This CDR3 region has 14 residues. The CDR3 nucleotides are TGTGCCAGCAGTCCTGGGCTAGCGAGGCACGAGCAGTACTTC. Translating it yields CASSPGLARHEQYF.

The chain recombines TRBV7-2 with TRBJ2-3, with 10 bases identical to TRBD2. The CDR3 runs 15 residues. Losses at the gene ends were 5 bases for V and 1 base for J; bases not matched to a gene: 3. Germline assignment: CDR1 SGHTA and CDR2 FQGNSA. CDR3 in DNA: TGTGCCAGCAGCGAACTAGCGGGGCGCACAGATACGCAGTATTTT. Translating it yields CASSELAGRTDTQYF.

The chain links TRBV27 to TRBJ1-6; tentative D call: TRBD1 (5 bases). CDR1 is MNHEY, CDR2 SMNVEV, per germline (reference sequence). The CDR3 sequence is 15 residues long. The V end was cut by 3 bases, the J end by 7 bases, with 13 bases between. The CDR3 region is CASSLGQVGNSPLHF. The CDR3 DNA follows: TGTGCCAGCAGTTTGGGGCAGGTTGGCAATTCACCCCTCCACTTT.

The chain uses TRBV5-1 and TRBJ1-3, with TRBD1 matching over 10 bases. The CDR3 sequence is 16 residues long. After removal of 0 bases from V and 1 base from J, the junction contained 1 base not matched to a gene. CDR1 is SGHRS and CDR2 is YFSETQ in the germline V gene. The CDR3 spells CASSLGDRGSGNTIYF. The DNA of the CDR3 is TGCGCCAGCAGCTTGGGGGACAGGGGATCTGGAAACACCATATATTTT.

The gene calls are TRBV5-4 and TRBJ2-3; 8 nucleotides line up with TRBD1. The CDR3 runs 14 residues. The V segment lost 6 bases and the J segment 1 base; nucleotides outside the gene matches: 4. CDR1 SGHNT and CDR2 YYREEE come from the germline V gene (reference sequence). CDR3 sequence: CASTHRGGTDTQYF. The DNA of the CDR3 is TGTGCCAGCACCCACAGGGGGGGCACAGATACGCAGTATTTT.

The chain employs TRBV6-5 and TRBJ1-5; 9 positions agree with TRBD1. The V segment lost 5 bases and the J segment 4 bases; nucleotides outside the gene matches: 3. The V gene's germline CDR1 is MNHEY and CDR2 SVGAGI. The CDR3 covers 14 residues. CDR3 DNA: TGTGCCAGCAGTCCGGGACAGGGTAATCAGCCCCAGCATTTT. Translating gives CASSPGQGNQPQHF.

Worth noting for this clone: Other DNA sequences in the same sample also yield this CDR3. The genes are TRBV10-3 and TRBJ1-5; D might be TRBD1 (5 bases). This CDR3 region has 15 residues. Trimming took off 0 bases at V and 3 bases at J, with 9 bases between the two ends. Germline V gives CDR1 ENHRY, CDR2 SYGVKD. CDR3 sequence reads: CAISESGGNNQPQHF. The CDR3, as DNA: TGTGCCATCAGTGAGTCCGGGGGGAACAATCAGCCCCAGCATTTT.

This sequence joins TRBV6-6 and TRBJ2-7; the D is unclear. The CDR3 is made up of 13 amino acids. The germline V gene has CDR1 MNHNY and CDR2 SVGAGI (reference sequence). The V end was cut by 5 bases, the J end by 3 bases, with 11 bases between. The CDR3 sequence is CASSPPGVYEQYF. In nucleotides, the CDR3 is TGTGCCAGCAGTCCACCGGGTGTCTACGAGCAGTACTTC.

The rearrangement links TRBV5-6 to TRBJ2-1; 8 nucleotides align to TRBD1. Trimming cost V 3 bases and J 3 bases; bases outside gene matches: 2. The germline CDR1 and CDR2 sequences are SGHDT and YYEEEE. This CDR3 is built from 14 residues. Here the CDR3 reads CASSSGQDYNEQFF. CDR3 coding DNA: TGTGCCAGCAGCTCGGGACAGGACTACAATGAGCAGTTCTTC.

The chain links TRBV7-9 to TRBJ1-4; 8 bases align to TRBD1. The CDR3 length is 15 residues. With 5 bases clipped from V and 4 bases from J, the junction kept 6 bases outside the gene matches. In germline, CDR1 is SEHNR, CDR2 FQNEAQ (reference sequence). CDR3 loop: CASSATGGNNEKLFF. As DNA, the CDR3 is TGTGCCAGCAGCGCAACAGGGGGTAATAATGAAAAACTGTTTTTT.

This chain connects TRBV27 to TRBJ1-1; tentatively, D is TRBD1 (5 bases). This CDR3 has 17 amino acids. Germline loops: CDR1 MNHEY, CDR2 SMNVEV (reference sequence). V lost 0 bases and J lost 10, with 24 bases in between. In nucleotides, the CDR3 is TGTGCCAGCAGTTTATCCCCCTCCGTCAGGGTGGGGAGTGGAGCTTTCTTT. The encoded protein is CASSLSPSVRVGSGAFF.

The genes are TRBV11-2 and TRBJ2-1; D possibly corresponds to TRBD1 (5 bases). The CDR3 length is 15 residues. Trimming cost V 0 bases and J 10 bases, with 16 bases left between them. Germline V CDR1 and CDR2: SGHAT, FQNNGV. This CDR3 is CASSLEGVLIGEQFF. CDR3 sequence (DNA): TGTGCCAGCAGCTTAGAAGGGGTGTTAATTGGAGAGCAGTTCTTC.

The chain is built from TRBV6-1 and TRBJ1-6, with TRBD1 identical over 11 bases. The germline gives CDR1 MNHNS, CDR2 SASEGT. This CDR3 comprises 14 residues. V shed 6 bases and J 10 bases; nucleotides not matched to a gene: 5. The DNA for the CDR3 is TGTGCCAGCAGGGGACAGGGGGTCGGATCACCCCTCCACTTT. Residues: CASRGQGVGSPLHF.

Comment on this clone: Other nucleotide sequences in the sample specify the same CDR3. CDR3 sequence: CASSYGGTGANVLTF. CDR3 in DNA: TGTGCCAGCAGTTACGGGGGTACTGGGGCCAACGTCCTGACTTTC. The V call is TRBV6-5, the J call TRBJ2-6; D possibly matches TRBD1 or TRBD2 (5 bases each). The germline V gene encodes CDR1 MNHEY and CDR2 SVGAGI. Trimming removed 2 bases at V and 2 bases at J, with 7 bases between. CDR3 size: 15 residues.

The chain links TRBV6-6 to TRBJ1-1, with TRBD1 matching 8 bases. The V gene end was trimmed by 6 bases and the J gene end by 1 base; junction bases not matched to a gene: 4. Germline CDR1 and CDR2: MNHNY and SVGAGI (reference sequence). The length of the CDR3 is 14 residues. CDR3 residues: CASSPDRANTEAFF. The CDR3 DNA is TGTGCCAGCAGCCCGGACAGGGCGAACACTGAAGCTTTCTTT.

The genes are TRBV13 and TRBJ2-5; 12 bases map to TRBD2. V lost 2 bases and J lost 5; bases outside the gene matches: 18. The V gene's germline CDR1 is PRHDT and CDR2 FYEKMQ (reference sequence). This CDR3 region has 20 residues. CDR3 region: CASSLSPSGGVSMTWETQYF. As DNA, the CDR3 is TGTGCCAGCAGCTTAAGTCCTAGCGGGGGGGTATCTATGACTTGGGAGACCCAGTACTTC.

This chain joins TRBV7-2 and TRBJ2-1, with 14 bases matching TRBD2. Germline values: CDR1 SGHTA, CDR2 FQGNSA. This CDR3 spans 15 amino acids. V was clipped by 5 bases and J by 8 bases; unmatched bases: 5. CDR3 in DNA: TGTGCCAGCAGCGTGGGACTAGCGGGGGCCGATGAGCAGTTCTTC. Its translation is CASSVGLAGADEQFF.

This chain connects TRBV7-9 to TRBJ2-5; TRBD1 matches 7 bases. CDR3 length: 14 residues. J lost 3 bases, V lost 4 bases, and 5 bases had no gene match. Per the germline V gene, CDR1 is SEHNR and CDR2 is FQNEAQ (reference sequence). The chain's CDR3 is CASSSVDRKETQYF. CDR3 coding DNA: TGTGCCAGCAGCTCCGTGGACAGGAAAGAGACCCAGTACTTC.

V gene TRBV7-8 combines with J gene TRBJ1-2, with D possibly TRBD1 on 5 matching bases. Germline V gives CDR1 SGHVS, CDR2 FQNEAQ. The CDR3 sequence is 13 residues long. With 5 bases removed from V and 10 bases from J, the gap between germline ends came to 17 bases. Written as DNA, the CDR3 is TGTGCCAGCAGCCTCGGAGGGGATGGGCACTACACCTTC. Protein sequence: CASSLGGDGHYTF.

This chain joins TRBV14 and TRBJ1-6, with 8 bases matching TRBD1. This CDR3 contains 16 residues. The ends lost 2 bases at V and 8 bases at J; junction bases unmatched: 8. From germline, CDR1 is SGHDN and CDR2 FVKESK. CDR3 nucleotide sequence: TGTGCCAGCAGCCAACGCCGGGACAGGAGCGATTCACCCCTCCACTTT. It is translated as CASSQRRDRSDSPLHF. Full variable domain (missing parts from reference TRBV14 and TRBJ1-6): EAGVTQFPSHSVIEKGQTVTLRCDPISGHDNLYWYRRVMGKEIKFLLHFVKESKQDESGMPNNRFLAERTGGTYSTLKVQPAELEDSGVYFCASSQRRDRSDSPLHFGNGTRLTVT.

This clone was observed once. The chain joins TRBV10-2 to TRBJ2-1; TRBD2 aligns across 8 bases. CDR1 is WSHSY, CDR2 SAAADI, per germline. The CDR3 extends over 14 amino acids. V dropped 10 bases and J dropped 8; count of bases not matched to a gene: 13. In nucleotides, the CDR3 is TGCGCCACCAGAGACGGACTAGCAATCTATGAGCAGTTCTTC. Amino acids: CATRDGLAIYEQFF.